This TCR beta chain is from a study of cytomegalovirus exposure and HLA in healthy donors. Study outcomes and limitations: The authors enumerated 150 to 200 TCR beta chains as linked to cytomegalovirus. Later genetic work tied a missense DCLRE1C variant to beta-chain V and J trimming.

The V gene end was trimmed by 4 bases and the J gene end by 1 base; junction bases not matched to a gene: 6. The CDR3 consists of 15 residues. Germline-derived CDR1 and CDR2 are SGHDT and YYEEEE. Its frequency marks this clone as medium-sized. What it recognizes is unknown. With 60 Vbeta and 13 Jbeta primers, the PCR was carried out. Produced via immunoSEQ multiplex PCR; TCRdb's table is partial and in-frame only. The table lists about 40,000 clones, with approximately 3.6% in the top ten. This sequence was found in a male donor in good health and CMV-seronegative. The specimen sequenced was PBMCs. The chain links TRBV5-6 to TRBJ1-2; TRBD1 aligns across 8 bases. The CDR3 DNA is TGTGCCAGCAGCCCCTGGACAGGGAATAACTATGGCTACACCTTC. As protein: CASSPWTGNNYGYTF.